This T cell receptor beta chain was recorded in a study of blood T cell repertoires in COVID-19. Study summary: Sites in the United States, Italy and Spain provided acute and convalescent COVID-19 samples. T cells, B-cell-depleted T cells, or PBMCs provided the cDNA or gDNA that served as material.

Study processing details: Amplification with reference gene primers provided the estimates of nucleated cell counts. Here immunoSEQ multiplex PCR was the method, and the copy in TCRdb shows in-frame clones only, minus some. V, J and clone size derive from that table, while D and trimming were established from the DNA sequence. The sample lists around 76,000 clones; roughly 76% were seen once. CDR1 is SGHVS and CDR2 is FQNEAQ in the germline V gene. There are 12 residues in the CDR3. V was pared by 5 bases and J by 9 bases, with 11 bases between. This receptor was obtained from a woman older than 75 with active or convalescent COVID-19. Sequencing was carried out using peripheral blood. This chain connects TRBV7-8 to TRBJ1-5, with unresolved D. The DNA of the CDR3 is TGTGCCAGCAGCCTCGTTGCGGGGCCCCAGCATTTT. Translation: CASSLVAGPQHF.